The 25 T cell receptor beta chains below come from one sample, sequenced in a study of T cell changes during pregnancy in multiple sclerosis. Only in-frame clones appear in the TCRdb table, and some are missing; sequencing was by immunoSEQ multiplex PCR. This repertoire shows approximately 98,000 clones, 92% found once; its top ten account for about 2%. Sequencing was performed on peripheral blood, taken after pregnancy. The source is a female donor in good health, enrolled as a control in a pregnancy study.

The genes are TRBV7-9 and TRBJ1-2; 7 bases line up with TRBD1. The V gene's germline CDR1 is SEHNR and CDR2 FQNEAQ (reference sequence). V trimming: 3 bases; J trimming: 5 bases; junction bases outside the gene matches: 3. The CDR3 loop spans 13 amino acids. This chain's CDR3 is CASSLGQLYGYTF. Here the CDR3 DNA reads TGTGCCAGCAGCTTGGGACAGCTTTATGGCTACACCTTC.

This clone was observed once. The chain carries TRBV11-2 and TRBJ2-3, with TRBD2 matching 9 bases. The CDR3 runs 14 residues. Losses at the gene ends were 5 bases for V and 6 bases for J; bases not matched to a gene: 6. The germline CDR1 and CDR2 sequences are SGHAT and FQNNGV. The CDR3 DNA reads TGTGCCAGCAGCGTGGGACTAGCATCCGATACGCAGTATTTT. Amino acid sequence: CASSVGLASDTQYF.

The V call is TRBV5-1, the J call TRBJ2-5; TRBD2 is a possible D gene (5 bases). V lost 3 bases and J lost 4, with 19 bases in between. This CDR3 contains 16 residues. CDR1 and CDR2 from the germline V gene are SGHRS and YFSETQ. This CDR3 reads CASSSYDLASPETQYF. For the CDR3, the DNA is TGCGCCAGCAGCTCCTACGACTTAGCGAGTCCAGAGACCCAGTACTTC.

The chain couples TRBV2 to TRBJ2-7; perhaps TRBD2 as D (6 bases). Trimming pared 3 bases from V and 3 bases from J, leaving 12 bases between. The CDR3 has 14 amino acids. Germline CDR1 reads SNHLY; CDR2 reads FYNNEI. The CDR3 DNA follows: TGTGCCAGCAGTGAGGGACGCGGGAACTACGAGCAGTACTTC. Protein sequence: CASSEGRGNYEQYF. Drawing the rest from reference TRBV2 and TRBJ2-7, the complete variable domain is EPEVTQTPSHQVTQMGQEVILRCVPISNHLYFYWYRQILGQKVEFLVSFYNNEISEKSEIFDDQFSVERPDGSNFTLKIRSTKLEDSAMYFCASSEGRGNYEQYFGPGTRLTVT.

V is TRBV5-1 and J is TRBJ1-2; 8 positions agree with TRBD1. This CDR3 has 18 residues. V lost 0 bases and J lost 4; bases outside the gene matches: 14. Germline V gene sequence: CDR1 SGHRS, CDR2 YFSETQ. Written as DNA, the CDR3 is TGCGCCAGCAGCTTGGCCCTGCCAGGGGGCGTAGGCTTCTATGGCTACACCTTC. Translation gives CASSLALPGGVGFYGYTF.

The gene calls are TRBV18 and TRBJ2-1, with a possible D match to TRBD2 (6 bases). Germline CDR1 and CDR2: KGHSH and LQKENI. The CDR3 has 16 amino acids. V was pared by 4 bases and J by 7 bases, with 20 bases between. DNA for the CDR3: TGTGCCAGCTCACTACTACTGGGCGGGATGGGGAATGAGCAGTTCTTC. This gives the protein CASSLLLGGMGNEQFF.

V and J are TRBV2 and TRBJ1-5, with TRBD1 matching 8 bases. CDR3 length equals 13 residues. With 6 bases clipped from V and 4 bases from J, the junction kept 2 bases outside the gene matches. Germline V gene data show CDR1 as SNHLY and CDR2 as FYNNEI. Here the CDR3 reads CASRGTGNQPQHF. For the CDR3, the DNA is TGTGCCAGCAGAGGGACAGGTAATCAGCCCCAGCATTTT. The entire variable domain, with the rest obtained from reference TRBV2 and TRBJ1-5, is as follows: EPEVTQTPSHQVTQMGQEVILRCVPISNHLYFYWYRQILGQKVEFLVSFYNNEISEKSEIFDDQFSVERPDGSNFTLKIRSTKLEDSAMYFCASRGTGNQPQHFGDGTRLSIL.

The V call is TRBV11-2, the J call TRBJ1-1, with a possible D match to TRBD1 (6 bases). CDR3 length: 13 amino acids. Trimming cost V 4 bases and J 7 bases, with 13 bases left between them. CDR1 and CDR2 from the germline V gene are SGHAT and FQNNGV. CDR3 loop: CASSYHRDLEAFF. CDR3 nucleotides: TGTGCCAGCAGCTACCACAGGGACCTTGAAGCTTTCTTT. The complete variable domain, with remaining parts taken from reference TRBV11-2 and TRBJ1-1, reads EAGVAQSPRYKIIEKRQSVAFWCNPISGHATLYWYQQILGQGPKLLIQFQNNGVVDDSQLPKDRFSAERLKGVDSTLKIQPAKLEDSAVYLCASSYHRDLEAFFGQGTRLTVV.

Here the CDR3 DNA reads TGTGCCAGCAGCTTGTGGCTAGCGGGAAACCCAGATACGCAGTATTTT. Translated, it gives CASSLWLAGNPDTQYF. V is TRBV5-6 and J is TRBJ2-3, with 9 nucleotides matching TRBD2. The V segment lost 1 base and the J segment 4 bases; nucleotides outside the gene matches: 7. From germline, CDR1 is SGHDT and CDR2 YYEEEE. CDR3 size: 16 residues.

The chain has TRBV5-4 and TRBJ2-1; 8 bases fit TRBD2. Germline V gene data show CDR1 as SGHNT and CDR2 as YYREEE (reference sequence). The junction had 0 bases not matched to a gene; V was cut back by 1 base and J by 0 bases. This CDR3 contains 15 residues. The CDR3: CASSLSGSSYNEQFF. Written as DNA, the CDR3 is TGTGCCAGCAGCTTGAGCGGGAGCTCCTACAATGAGCAGTTCTTC.

The chain couples TRBV11-1 to TRBJ2-7; perhaps TRBD1 as D (5 bases). Germline CDR1 and CDR2: SGHAT and FQDESV (reference sequence). The CDR3 spans 15 residues. V lost 8 bases, J lost 1 base, and 18 bases lay in between. The CDR3 here is CASPQPSQGSYEQYF. In nucleotides, the CDR3 is TGTGCCAGCCCTCAACCCTCGCAGGGATCCTACGAGCAGTACTTC.

The rearrangement uses TRBV27 and TRBJ2-7, with D perhaps matching TRBD1 (6 bases). The CDR3 extends over 15 amino acids. The germline gives CDR1 MNHEY, CDR2 SMNVEV (reference sequence). Between the trimmed V and J ends, which lost 9 bases and 1 base, there was a span of 19 bases. The CDR3 region has the DNA TGTGCCAGTCAAGCTGGGACCAGGGGTTCCTACGAGCAGTACTTC. Protein: CASQAGTRGSYEQYF.

J is TRBJ2-2 and V is TRBV9; 9 positions agree with TRBD1. The J segment lost 0 bases and the V segment lost 2 bases, leaving 5 bases of the junction unmatched. The CDR3 runs to 17 residues. Germline loops: CDR1 SGDLS, CDR2 YYNGEE. The CDR3 region is CASSVSHRGPNTGELFF. The CDR3 region has the DNA TGTGCCAGCAGCGTGAGCCACAGGGGGCCGAACACCGGGGAGCTGTTTTTT.

The chain combines TRBV2 with TRBJ2-3; 8 bases agree with TRBD1. The CDR3 consists of 14 residues. Germline V gene lookup returns CDR1 SNHLY and CDR2 FYNNEI. With V trimmed by 4 bases and J by 1 base, 1 base remained unmatched. The CDR3 nucleotides read TGTGCCAGCAGTGTGACAGGGGGCACAGATACGCAGTATTTT. Encoded protein: CASSVTGGTDTQYF.

This clone was seen only once. This chain links TRBV2 with TRBJ2-7; TRBD1 matches 9 bases. The CDR3 consists of 12 residues. Losses at the gene ends were 6 bases for V and 3 bases for J; bases not matched to a gene: 0. Germline V gives CDR1 SNHLY, CDR2 FYNNEI. In DNA form, the CDR3 reads TGTGCCAGCAGGGGACAGGGCTACGAGCAGTACTTC. Its protein is CASRGQGYEQYF.

The CDR3 nucleotides are TGTGCCAGCAGCCCTGGGACAGACCAAGAGACCCAGTACTTC. Encoded protein: CASSPGTDQETQYF. The chain uses TRBV28 and TRBJ2-5; 7 bases match TRBD1. Losses at the gene ends were 6 bases for V and 0 bases for J; bases not matched to a gene: 4. This CDR3 is 14 amino acids long. Looked up from germline, CDR1 is MDHEN and CDR2 is SYDVKM.

This chain joins TRBV5-1 and TRBJ1-1; maybe TRBD1 (5 bases). Germline V gene sequence: CDR1 SGHRS, CDR2 YFSETQ. The length of the CDR3 is 16 residues. Trimming removed 5 bases at V and 1 base at J, with 18 bases between. For the CDR3, the DNA is TGCGCCAGCAGTTTGAGATACACGACAGAGAACACTGAAGCTTTCTTT. Encoded protein: CASSLRYTTENTEAFF.

The chain recombines TRBV13 with TRBJ2-7, with 8 bases matching TRBD1. Germline assignment: CDR1 PRHDT and CDR2 FYEKMQ (reference sequence). There are 14 residues in the CDR3. Trimming took 0 bases from V and 5 from J; bases not matched to a gene: 3. CDR3 coding DNA: TGTGCCAGCAGCTTAGGGACAGGGGACCACGAGCAGTACTTC. This encodes CASSLGTGDHEQYF.

The V gene is TRBV6-1, the J gene TRBJ1-2, with D hard to call. Germline V gene lookup returns CDR1 MNHNS and CDR2 SASEGT. V lost 6 bases to trimming and J lost 6 bases, with 17 bases between them. The CDR3 loop spans 14 amino acids. CDR3 residues: CASRALAQRDGYTF. CDR3 in DNA: TGTGCCAGCAGGGCCCTGGCACAGAGGGATGGCTACACCTTC.

The rearrangement links TRBV9 to TRBJ2-3, with 10 bases fitting TRBD2. Germline V gives CDR1 SGDLS, CDR2 YYNGEE. The CDR3 covers 18 residues. Trimming took 4 bases from V and 3 from J; bases not matched to a gene: 14. This CDR3 reads CASSPRLPTSGPTDTQYF. In nucleotides, the CDR3 is TGTGCCAGCAGCCCACGTTTACCGACTAGCGGGCCGACAGATACGCAGTATTTT. The entire variable domain, with the rest obtained from reference TRBV9 and TRBJ2-3, is as follows: DSGVTQTPKHLITATGQRVTLRCSPRSGDLSVYWYQQSLDQGLQFLIQYYNGEERAKGNILERFSAQQFPDLHSELNLSSLELGDSALYFCASSPRLPTSGPTDTQYFGPGTRLTVL.

The V call is TRBV18, the J call TRBJ2-7; D is unclear. Germline CDR1 is KGHSH and CDR2 is LQKENI. The V end was cut by 3 bases, the J end by 0 bases, with 9 bases between. There are 14 residues in the CDR3. The CDR3: CASSPSQSSYEQYF. CDR3 coding DNA: TGTGCCAGCTCACCGAGCCAAAGCTCCTACGAGCAGTACTTC.

In DNA, the CDR3 is TGTGCCGGAGCAACTAGTCAAGGGAGCTACGAGCAGTACTTC. Translating gives CAGATSQGSYEQYF. The J gene is TRBJ2-7, the V gene TRBV2, with D maybe TRBD2 (5 bases). The CDR3 length is 14 residues. CDR1 and CDR2 (germline): SNHLY, FYNNEI. The germline V and J ends were trimmed by 11 bases and 3 bases, with 20 bases remaining between them.

This sequence joins TRBV5-4 and TRBJ1-2, with 7 bases matching TRBD1. Germline CDR1 SGHNT, CDR2 YYREEE (reference sequence). With V trimmed by 3 bases and J by 4 bases, 6 bases remained unmatched. The CDR3 contains 14 residues. In DNA, the CDR3 is TGTGCCAGCAGCTCCACAGGGGCTGGCTATGGCTACACCTTC. This gives the protein CASSSTGAGYGYTF. Full variable domain (missing parts from reference TRBV5-4 and TRBJ1-2): ETGVTQSPTHLIKTRGQQVTLRCSSQSGHNTVSWYQQALGQGPQFIFQYYREEENGRGNFPPRFSGLQFPNYSSELNVNALELDDSALYLCASSSTGAGYGYTFGSGTRLTVV.

The chain is built from TRBV6-1 and TRBJ2-2, with 9 bases matching TRBD1. The germline V gene encodes CDR1 MNHNS and CDR2 SASEGT. The CDR3 extends over 15 amino acids. Germline trimming cut 5 bases from V and 4 bases from J; bases unmatched to any gene: 5. The DNA of the CDR3 is TGTGCCAGCAGTAAGGGACAGGGAGTCACCGGGGAGCTGTTTTTT. Encoded protein: CASSKGQGVTGELFF.

As regards this clone: The junction and the germline gene differ at one end; a read error may be behind it. V and J are TRBV28 and TRBJ1-4; 7 nucleotides match TRBD1. The CDR3 extends over 13 amino acids. The germline V gene has CDR1 MDHEN and CDR2 SYDVKM. The CDR3 region has the DNA TGTGCCAGCAGTTTATGGGACTGGGACAGACCCTCTTTT. Residues: CASSLWDWDRPSF.